A selection of T cell receptor beta chains follows, all from one sample in a study of cytomegalovirus exposure and HLA in healthy donors. Sequencing was performed with immunoSEQ multiplex PCR; in TCRdb, only in-frame clones are kept and a portion is missing. Of about 130,000 clones in the sample, 82% are singletons; the top ten hold about 32%. Sequencing was carried out using PBMCs. All receptors come from a man between 25 and 39 years old in good health and CMV-seropositive. Both conserved end residues are part of each CDR3. D genes are given only for firm matches. Rows may omit the clone size; those that give it use once, few, many or a size class.

v_gene,j_gene,abundance,d_gene,CDR3aa,CDR3nt
TRBV13,TRBJ1-2,-,TRBD1,CASSFQGVSANYGYTF,TGTGCCAGCAGCTTTCAGGGGGTCTCAGCTAACTATGGCTACACCTTC
TRBV7-3,TRBJ2-2,-,TRBD1,CASSLLGGGPGELFF,TGTGCCAGCAGCTTATTAGGGGGCGGTCCGGGGGAGCTGTTTTTT
TRBV19,TRBJ1-6,-,-,CASRRGEIGSPLHF,TGTGCCAGCCGCCGTGGGGAGATAGGTTCACCCCTCCACTTT
TRBV5-4,TRBJ1-2,-,-,CASSPGGSYTF,TGTGCCAGCAGCCCCGGGGGTAGCTACACCTTC
TRBV18,TRBJ1-5,-,-,CASSPTVRHQPQHF,TGTGCCAGCTCACCAACAGTCCGACATCAGCCCCAGCATTTT
TRBV7-6,TRBJ2-7,-,TRBD1,CASSLRQGYEQYF,TGTGCCAGCAGCTTGAGACAGGGGTACGAGCAGTACTTC
TRBV11-2,TRBJ1-6,-,-,CASSLHPSSYNSPLHF,TGTGCCAGCAGCTTACATCCGAGCTCCTATAATTCACCCCTCCACTTT
TRBV28,TRBJ1-2,-,-,CASSFQGSGYTF,TGTGCCAGCAGTTTCCAGGGAAGTGGCTACACCTTC
TRBV5-1,TRBJ2-7,-,-,CASSSGLEPSYEQYF,TGCGCCAGCAGCTCTGGACTCGAACCTTCCTACGAGCAGTACTTC
TRBV5-1,TRBJ2-5,-,-,CASSFGQGGKETQYF,TGCGCCAGCAGCTTCGGACAGGGAGGGAAAGAGACCCAGTACTTC
TRBV5-1,TRBJ2-5,once,TRBD1,CASLPTGGETQYF,TGCGCCAGCCTCCCGACAGGGGGAGAGACCCAGTACTTC
TRBV7-9,TRBJ1-2,few,-,CASSNRGNGYTF,TGTGCCAGCAGCAATCGGGGGAATGGCTACACCTTC
TRBV5-8,TRBJ2-2,-,-,CASSLVRRGTGELFF,TGTGCCAGCAGCTTGGTTCGGCGGGGCACCGGGGAGCTGTTTTTT
TRBV18,TRBJ2-3,-,TRBD2,CASSRPIAGGATDTQYF,TGTGCCAGCTCACGTCCGATAGCGGGAGGCGCCACAGATACGCAGTATTTT
TRBV21-1,TRBJ2-7,once,-,CASSIGQALSSYEQYF,TGTGCCAGCAGCATCGGACAGGCCCTTAGCTCCTACGAGCAGTACTTC
TRBV5-1,TRBJ1-2,-,TRBD1,CASSLQGDNYGYTF,TGCGCCAGCAGCTTGCAGGGGGATAACTATGGCTACACCTTC
TRBV6-5,TRBJ1-5,-,-,CASSLGGPKNQPQHF,TGTGCCAGCAGCCTAGGGGGTCCTAAAAATCAGCCCCAGCATTTT
TRBV29-1,TRBJ2-7,-,TRBD2,CSVLGLAGVYEQYF,TGCAGCGTTCTAGGACTAGCGGGAGTGTACGAGCAGTACTTC
TRBV9,TRBJ2-1,-,TRBD2,CASSVAPSGRVRSWNEQFF,TGTGCCAGCAGCGTAGCTCCTAGCGGGAGGGTTCGGAGCTGGAATGAGCAGTTCTTC
TRBV7-3,TRBJ2-5,-,-,CASSPGGPQETQYF,TGTGCCAGCAGCCCCGGGGGACCCCAAGAGACCCAGTACTTC
TRBV7-8,TRBJ2-7,-,TRBD2,CASSLADPGLADGALGF,TGTGCCAGCAGCTTAGCGGACCCGGGACTAGCGGATGGAGCCTTAGGGTTC
TRBV6-4,TRBJ1-5,many,-,CASSDGTNQPQHF,TGTGCCAGCAGTGACGGGACAAATCAGCCCCAGCATTTT
TRBV4-3,TRBJ1-2,-,-,CASSQDRRGSYGYTF,TGCGCCAGCAGCCAAGATCGTAGGGGTAGTTATGGCTACACCTTC
TRBV5-4,TRBJ2-7,-,-,CASSLALAGAYEQYF,TGTGCCAGCAGCTTGGCCCTTGCAGGGGCCTACGAGCAGTACTTC
TRBV19,TRBJ1-4,-,-,CASTGSEKLFF,TGTGCCAGTACCGGGAGTGAAAAACTGTTTTTT
TRBV6-1,TRBJ2-7,many,TRBD2,CASSEAGTSGILYEQYF,TGTGCCAGCAGTGAAGCCGGGACTAGCGGGATCCTCTACGAGCAGTACTTC
TRBV6-6,TRBJ2-1,-,-,CASSLSYNEQFF,TGTGCCAGCAGCCTGTCCTACAATGAGCAGTTCTTC
TRBV11-3,TRBJ2-1,-,-,CASSFQRGEQFF,TGTGCCAGCAGCTTCCAGCGAGGTGAGCAGTTCTTC
TRBV5-4,TRBJ2-1,-,TRBD2,CASSRTSGGAYEQFF,TGTGCCAGCAGCCGGACTAGCGGGGGGGCCTATGAGCAGTTCTTC
TRBV7-6,TRBJ2-5,-,TRBD2,CASSGRVLAGLETQYF,TGTGCCAGCAGCGGACGGGTACTAGCGGGTCTGGAGACCCAGTACTTC
TRBV5-8,TRBJ1-2,-,-,CASSSPFVLGYGYTF,TGTGCCAGCAGCTCGCCCTTTGTCCTCGGCTATGGCTACACCTTC
TRBV30,TRBJ1-2,once,-,CAWSVAREAYGYTF,TGTGCCTGGAGTGTAGCCAGGGAGGCCTATGGCTACACCTTC
TRBV11-2,TRBJ1-5,-,TRBD1,CASSTGTGNRNQPQHF,TGTGCCAGCAGCACCGGGACAGGGAATCGCAATCAGCCCCAGCATTTT
TRBV4-1,TRBJ1-2,-,TRBD1,CASSQRGGKGAGTNYGYTF,TGCGCCAGCAGCCAAAGAGGGGGGAAGGGGGCAGGGACTAACTATGGCTACACCTTC
TRBV5-1,TRBJ1-4,-,-,CASSLVIGEKLFF,TGCGCCAGCAGCTTGGTCATCGGGGAAAAACTGTTTTTT
TRBV7-9,TRBJ2-1,-,-,CASSPTAYEQFF,TGTGCCAGCAGCCCTACTGCGTATGAGCAGTTCTTC
TRBV6-5,TRBJ1-2,-,-,CASGTTGRGYTF,TGTGCCAGCGGGACGACAGGTCGGGGCTACACCTTC
TRBV7-2,TRBJ2-7,-,TRBD2,CASSLGLSGRGEQYF,TGTGCCAGCAGCTTAGGGCTTAGCGGGAGGGGCGAGCAGTACTTC
TRBV18,TRBJ1-2,-,-,CASSPSNGEEGYTF,TGTGCCAGCTCACCGAGTAACGGGGAGGAAGGCTACACCTTC